These T cell receptor beta chains were read from a single sample in a study of a mutant IDH1 vaccine in newly diagnosed glioma. Assay used: immunoSEQ multiplex PCR; TCRdb lists only in-frame clones, some missing. The sample records approximately 25,000 clones, around 82% being singletons. No antigens are known for them. The sequenced sample was PBMCs, obtained from a glioma patient whose treatment included an IDH1 peptide vaccine. The source is a man between 40 and 49 years old with glioma. Both conserved end residues are part of each CDR3. Fields, in order: D gene, V gene, CDR3 length, clone size, J gene, CDR3 protein, CDR3 DNA. D genes are given only for firm matches. Size is stated for part of the rows, as once, few or many counts, or as a class when the clone is expanded.

d_gene: .; v_gene: TRBV28; len: 14; abundance: once; j_gene: TRBJ1-1; CDR3aa: CASSLYSLNTEAFF; CDR3nt: TGTGCCAGCAGTTTGTACAGCCTGAACACTGAAGCTTTCTTT
d_gene: TRBD2; v_gene: TRBV4-2; len: 16; abundance: .; j_gene: TRBJ2-4; CDR3aa: CASSQDMASGRNIQYF; CDR3nt: TGTGCCAGCAGCCAAGATATGGCTAGCGGGAGAAACATTCAGTACTTC
d_gene: TRBD2; v_gene: TRBV4-1; len: 18; abundance: .; j_gene: TRBJ2-4; CDR3aa: CASSQDRLAGDIPNIQYF; CDR3nt: TGCGCCAGCAGCCAAGATCGACTAGCGGGAGATATCCCGAACATTCAGTACTTC
d_gene: .; v_gene: TRBV5-4; len: 13; abundance: .; j_gene: TRBJ2-3; CDR3aa: CASSSGERDTQYF; CDR3nt: TGTGCCAGCAGCTCTGGGGAACGAGATACGCAGTATTTT
d_gene: TRBD2; v_gene: TRBV5-1; len: 15; abundance: .; j_gene: TRBJ2-1; CDR3aa: CASSLAGGTYNEQFF; CDR3nt: TGCGCCAGCAGCTTAGCGGGGGGGACCTACAATGAGCAGTTCTTC
d_gene: TRBD2; v_gene: TRBV2; len: 15; abundance: few; j_gene: TRBJ2-3; CDR3aa: CASCRSGSTTDTQYF; CDR3nt: TGTGCCAGCTGTAGGAGCGGGAGCACCACAGATACGCAGTATTTT
d_gene: .; v_gene: TRBV27; len: 13; abundance: .; j_gene: TRBJ2-7; CDR3aa: CASSPGYPSEQYF; CDR3nt: TGTGCCAGCAGCCCTGGCTACCCCTCGGAGCAGTACTTC
d_gene: .; v_gene: TRBV6-4; len: 14; abundance: .; j_gene: TRBJ2-3; CDR3aa: CASSDGRGGDTQYF; CDR3nt: TGTGCCAGCAGTGACGGACGGGGTGGGGATACGCAGTATTTT
d_gene: .; v_gene: TRBV5-6; len: 13; abundance: .; j_gene: TRBJ1-1; CDR3aa: CASSLAGVLEAFF; CDR3nt: TGTGCCAGCAGTCTAGCAGGGGTCCTCGAAGCTTTCTTT
d_gene: .; v_gene: TRBV21-1; len: 13; abundance: .; j_gene: TRBJ2-5; CDR3aa: CASHPQAQETQYF; CDR3nt: TGTGCCAGCCACCCGCAGGCCCAAGAGACCCAGTACTTC
d_gene: .; v_gene: TRBV27; len: 15; abundance: .; j_gene: TRBJ1-2; CDR3aa: CASGYGTWGRGGYTF; CDR3nt: TGTGCCAGCGGCTACGGGACATGGGGCAGGGGTGGCTACACCTTC
d_gene: .; v_gene: TRBV21-1; len: 11; abundance: .; j_gene: TRBJ1-1; CDR3aa: CAIGGGTEAFF; CDR3nt: TGTGCCATTGGAGGTGGCACTGAAGCTTTCTTT
d_gene: .; v_gene: TRBV5-1; len: 15; abundance: .; j_gene: TRBJ1-5; CDR3aa: CASSLVPGVNQPQHF; CDR3nt: TGCGCCAGCAGCTTGGTCCCAGGGGTCAATCAGCCCCAGCATTTT
d_gene: .; v_gene: TRBV14; len: 15; abundance: .; j_gene: TRBJ1-2; CDR3aa: CASSQALGRRYGYTF; CDR3nt: TGTGCCAGCAGCCAAGCCCTGGGCAGACGGTATGGCTACACCTTC
d_gene: .; v_gene: TRBV5-5; len: 12; abundance: .; j_gene: TRBJ2-7; CDR3aa: CASSLAASEQYF; CDR3nt: TGTGCCAGCAGCTTGGCAGCGTCCGAGCAGTACTTC
d_gene: .; v_gene: TRBV1; len: 14; abundance: .; j_gene: TRBJ2-2; CDR3aa: CTSSPRRVRGELFF; CDR3nt: TGCACCAGCAGCCCCCGACGGGTCCGTGGGGAGCTGTTTTTT
d_gene: TRBD1; v_gene: TRBV5-6; len: 15; abundance: .; j_gene: TRBJ1-3; CDR3aa: CASSLQGLSGNTIYF; CDR3nt: TGTGCCAGCAGCCTACAGGGGCTCTCTGGAAACACCATATATTTT
d_gene: .; v_gene: TRBV28; len: 14; abundance: .; j_gene: TRBJ1-1; CDR3aa: CASSWLDRLTEAFF; CDR3nt: TGTGCCAGCAGTTGGTTAGACAGGCTCACTGAAGCTTTCTTT
d_gene: TRBD2; v_gene: TRBV5-4; len: 17; abundance: .; j_gene: TRBJ2-7; CDR3aa: CASSLGLPSGKLYEQYF; CDR3nt: TGTGCCAGCAGCTTGGGCTTACCTAGCGGGAAACTTTACGAGCAGTACTTC
d_gene: .; v_gene: TRBV7-2; len: 14; abundance: few; j_gene: TRBJ2-7; CDR3aa: CASSLSWGSYEQYF; CDR3nt: TGTGCCAGCAGCTTATCGTGGGGATCCTACGAGCAGTACTTC
d_gene: .; v_gene: TRBV6-5; len: 14; abundance: few; j_gene: TRBJ1-2; CDR3aa: CASSNVRGTYGYTF; CDR3nt: TGTGCCAGCAGTAACGTGAGGGGTACCTATGGCTACACCTTC
d_gene: .; v_gene: TRBV2; len: 13; abundance: .; j_gene: TRBJ1-5; CDR3aa: CASGRGGNQPQHF; CDR3nt: TGTGCCAGCGGGAGGGGGGGAAATCAGCCCCAGCATTTT
d_gene: .; v_gene: TRBV6-5; len: 14; abundance: .; j_gene: TRBJ2-7; CDR3aa: CASSSSYKPYEQYF; CDR3nt: TGTGCCAGCAGTTCTTCATATAAACCCTACGAGCAGTACTTC
d_gene: .; v_gene: TRBV7-9; len: 14; abundance: .; j_gene: TRBJ2-1; CDR3aa: CASSRGDPHNEQFF; CDR3nt: TGTGCCAGCAGCCGAGGGGACCCCCACAATGAGCAGTTCTTC
d_gene: TRBD2; v_gene: TRBV6-4; len: 15; abundance: .; j_gene: TRBJ2-7; CDR3aa: CASSDIAGDAYEQYF; CDR3nt: TGTGCCAGCAGTGACATAGCGGGAGACGCCTACGAGCAGTACTTC
d_gene: TRBD1; v_gene: TRBV29-1; len: 14; abundance: .; j_gene: TRBJ1-5; CDR3aa: CSVSGTGDSQPQHF; CDR3nt: TGCAGCGTTTCCGGGACAGGGGACAGTCAGCCCCAGCATTTT
d_gene: .; v_gene: TRBV10-3; len: 13; abundance: .; j_gene: TRBJ2-5; CDR3aa: CAISAGGQETQYF; CDR3nt: TGTGCCATCAGTGCAGGGGGGCAAGAGACCCAGTACTTC
d_gene: .; v_gene: TRBV7-9; len: 18; abundance: .; j_gene: TRBJ1-2; CDR3aa: CASSLSGEFGSTSSGYTF; CDR3nt: TGTGCCAGCAGCTTATCCGGGGAGTTTGGTTCTACGTCTTCGGGCTACACCTTC
d_gene: .; v_gene: TRBV6-7; len: 13; abundance: .; j_gene: TRBJ2-3; CDR3aa: CASIDFGAGSQYF; CDR3nt: TGTGCCAGCATAGATTTTGGAGCTGGGTCGCAGTATTTT
d_gene: .; v_gene: TRBV7-2; len: 8; abundance: .; j_gene: TRBJ1-2; CDR3aa: CASSPDFF; CDR3nt: TGTGCCAGCAGCCCCGATTTCTTC
d_gene: .; v_gene: TRBV5-8; len: 12; abundance: .; j_gene: TRBJ1-5; CDR3aa: CASSWGAGPQHF; CDR3nt: TGTGCCAGCAGCTGGGGAGCCGGGCCCCAGCATTTT
d_gene: .; v_gene: TRBV27; len: 15; abundance: .; j_gene: TRBJ1-5; CDR3aa: CASSGGIYSNQPQHF; CDR3nt: TGTGCCAGCAGTGGGGGTATTTATAGCAATCAGCCCCAGCATTTT
d_gene: TRBD1; v_gene: TRBV29-1; len: 14; abundance: .; j_gene: TRBJ1-5; CDR3aa: CSVGDRGRNQPQHF; CDR3nt: TGCAGCGTTGGCGACAGGGGGCGAAATCAGCCCCAGCATTTT
d_gene: .; v_gene: TRBV9; len: 14; abundance: .; j_gene: TRBJ1-2; CDR3aa: CASSGRLGGYGYTF; CDR3nt: TGTGCCAGCAGCGGTCGCCTAGGGGGCTATGGCTACACCTTC
d_gene: .; v_gene: TRBV6-5; len: 15; abundance: .; j_gene: TRBJ2-7; CDR3aa: CASSYGRASLPEQYF; CDR3nt: TGTGCCAGCAGTTACGGACGGGCTAGCCTTCCCGAGCAGTACTTC
d_gene: .; v_gene: TRBV2; len: 16; abundance: .; j_gene: TRBJ2-4; CDR3aa: CASRERQKSTKNIQYF; CDR3nt: TGTGCCAGCAGGGAAAGACAGAAATCTACCAAAAACATTCAGTACTTC
d_gene: TRBD1; v_gene: TRBV28; len: 16; abundance: .; j_gene: TRBJ1-1; CDR3aa: CASSGTGTGENTEAFF; CDR3nt: TGTGCCAGCAGTGGCACCGGGACAGGGGAAAACACTGAAGCTTTCTTT